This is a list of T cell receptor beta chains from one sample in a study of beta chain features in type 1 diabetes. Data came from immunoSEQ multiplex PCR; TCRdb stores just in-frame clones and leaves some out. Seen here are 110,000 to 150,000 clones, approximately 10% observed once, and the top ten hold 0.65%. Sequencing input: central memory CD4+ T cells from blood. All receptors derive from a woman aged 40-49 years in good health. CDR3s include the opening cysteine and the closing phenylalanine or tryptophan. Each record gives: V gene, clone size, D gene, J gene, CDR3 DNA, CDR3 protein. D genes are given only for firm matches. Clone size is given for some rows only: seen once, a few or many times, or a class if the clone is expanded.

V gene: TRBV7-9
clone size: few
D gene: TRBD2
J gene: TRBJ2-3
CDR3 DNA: TGTGCCAGCAGGGGACTAGCGAGCACAGATACGCAGTATTTT
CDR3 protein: CASRGLASTDTQYF

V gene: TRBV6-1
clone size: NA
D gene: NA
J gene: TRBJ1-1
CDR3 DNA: TGTGCCAGCAGTGAAGTCGAGGGCTTGAACACTGAAGCTTTCTTT
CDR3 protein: CASSEVEGLNTEAFF

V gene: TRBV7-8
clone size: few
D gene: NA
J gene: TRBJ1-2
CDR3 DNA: TGTGCCAGCAGCTTAGGAGGGCCAGGAGGCTATGGCTACACCTTC
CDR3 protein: CASSLGGPGGYGYTF

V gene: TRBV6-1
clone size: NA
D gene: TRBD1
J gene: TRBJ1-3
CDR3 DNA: TGTGCCAGCAGTGAAGCCGGGACAGGGGCTGGAAACACCATATATTTT
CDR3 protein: CASSEAGTGAGNTIYF

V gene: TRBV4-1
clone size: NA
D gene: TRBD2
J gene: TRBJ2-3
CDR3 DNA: TGCGCCAGCAGCCAAGATGGCGGGGGGAGGGGTACGCAGTATTTT
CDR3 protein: CASSQDGGGRGTQYF

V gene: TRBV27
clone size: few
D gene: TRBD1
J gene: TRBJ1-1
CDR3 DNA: TGTGCCAGCAGGACAGGGGTAACTGAAGCTTTCTTT
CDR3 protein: CASRTGVTEAFF

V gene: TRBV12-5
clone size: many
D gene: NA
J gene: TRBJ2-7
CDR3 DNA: TGTGCTAGTGGTGTCGAGGGCGAGCAGTACTTC
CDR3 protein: CASGVEGEQYF

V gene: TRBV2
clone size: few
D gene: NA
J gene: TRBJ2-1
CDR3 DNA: TGTGCCAGCAGCGACCAGGGCACCTACAATGAGCAGTTCTTC
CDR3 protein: CASSDQGTYNEQFF

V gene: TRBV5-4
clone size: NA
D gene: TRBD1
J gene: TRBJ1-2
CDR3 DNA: TGTGCCAGCAGCTTTCCCGGGACAGGGGATAACTATGGCTACACCTTC
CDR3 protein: CASSFPGTGDNYGYTF

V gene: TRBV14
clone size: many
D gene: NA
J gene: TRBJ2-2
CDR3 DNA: TGTGCCAGCAGCCAGCGACAAACCGGGGAGCTGTTTTTT
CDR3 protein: CASSQRQTGELFF

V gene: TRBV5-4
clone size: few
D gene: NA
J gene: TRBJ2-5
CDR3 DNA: TGTGCCAGCAGCTTGGGGGCTGAGCAAGAGACCCAGTACTTC
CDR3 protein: CASSLGAEQETQYF

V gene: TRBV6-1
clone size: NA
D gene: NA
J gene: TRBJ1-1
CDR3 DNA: TGTGCCAGCACCTTATCCCTGACAGCCGAAGCTTTCTTT
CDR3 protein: CASTLSLTAEAFF

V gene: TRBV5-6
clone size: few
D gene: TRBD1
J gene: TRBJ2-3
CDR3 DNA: TGTGCCAGCAGCCCGGGACAGGGCTACACAGATACGCAGTATTTT
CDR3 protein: CASSPGQGYTDTQYF

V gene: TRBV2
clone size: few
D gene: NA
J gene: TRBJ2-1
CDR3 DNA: TGTGCCAGCAGTCGTGATGTCGGGGGGCAAAATGAGCAGTTCTTC
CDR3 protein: CASSRDVGGQNEQFF

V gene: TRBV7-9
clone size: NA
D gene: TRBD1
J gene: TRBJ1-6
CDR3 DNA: TGTGCCAGCAGCTCCCCGGGACAGGGGAGCTCCTATAATTCACCCCTCCACTTT
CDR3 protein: CASSSPGQGSSYNSPLHF

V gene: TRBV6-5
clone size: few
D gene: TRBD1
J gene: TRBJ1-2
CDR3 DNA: TGTGCCAGCAAGAGGACAGGATTCGTTGGCTACACCTTC
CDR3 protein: CASKRTGFVGYTF

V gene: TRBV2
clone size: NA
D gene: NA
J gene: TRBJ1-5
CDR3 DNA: TGTGCCAGCAGTTTACAGGGTGATCAGCCCCAGCATTTT
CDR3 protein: CASSLQGDQPQHF

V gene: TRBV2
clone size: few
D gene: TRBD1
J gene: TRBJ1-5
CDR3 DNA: TGTGCCAGCAGGAGTAGACAGGGTCCGATTAGCAATCAGCCCCAGCATTTT
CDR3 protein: CASRSRQGPISNQPQHF

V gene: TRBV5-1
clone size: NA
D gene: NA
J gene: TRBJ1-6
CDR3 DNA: TGCGCCAGCAGTGATGGGCTCGGAGGTAATTCACCCCTCCACTTT
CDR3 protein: CASSDGLGGNSPLHF

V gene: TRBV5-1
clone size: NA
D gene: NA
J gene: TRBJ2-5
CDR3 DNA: TGCGCCAGCAGCTTAAGCGATTCGCAGGAGACCCAGTACTTC
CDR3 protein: CASSLSDSQETQYF

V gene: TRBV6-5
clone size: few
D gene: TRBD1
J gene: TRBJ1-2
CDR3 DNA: TGTGCCAGCAGTTACACCGAGACAGGGAGCGGCTATGGCTACACCTTC
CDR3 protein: CASSYTETGSGYGYTF

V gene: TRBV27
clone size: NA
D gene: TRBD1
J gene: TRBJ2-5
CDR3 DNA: TGTGCCAGCAGTCAAACGACAGGGGGCTTAAAGACCCAGTACTTC
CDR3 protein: CASSQTTGGLKTQYF

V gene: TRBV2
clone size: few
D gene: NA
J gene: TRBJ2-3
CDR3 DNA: TGTGCCAGCAGTGTAAAAGATACGCAGTATTTT
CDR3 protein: CASSVKDTQYF

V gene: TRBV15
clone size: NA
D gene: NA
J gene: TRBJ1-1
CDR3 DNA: TGTGCCACCAGCAGAGATCCCGGACGGGGGGGGACTGAAGCTTTCTTT
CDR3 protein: CATSRDPGRGGTEAFF

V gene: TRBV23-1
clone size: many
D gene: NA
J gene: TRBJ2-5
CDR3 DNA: TGCGCCAGCAGTCAAACAGCGGAAGAGACCCAGTACTTC
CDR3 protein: CASSQTAEETQYF

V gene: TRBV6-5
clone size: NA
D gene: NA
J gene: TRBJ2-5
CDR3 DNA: TGTGCCAGCAGTTCGGACTTATCTCAAGAGACCCAGTACTTC
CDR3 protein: CASSSDLSQETQYF

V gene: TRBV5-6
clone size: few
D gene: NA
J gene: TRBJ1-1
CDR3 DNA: TGTGCCAGCAGCTTGGGAGGGCCAGGGGTGTTCACTGAAGCTTTCTTT
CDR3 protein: CASSLGGPGVFTEAFF

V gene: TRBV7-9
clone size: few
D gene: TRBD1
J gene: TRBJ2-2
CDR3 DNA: TGTGCCAGCCTTCCAGGGGGCATCACCGGGGAGCTGTTTTTT
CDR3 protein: CASLPGGITGELFF

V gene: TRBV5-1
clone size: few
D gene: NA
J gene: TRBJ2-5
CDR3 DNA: TGCGCCAGCAGCTTGGTTGGCAGCCAAGAGACCCAGTACTTC
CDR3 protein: CASSLVGSQETQYF

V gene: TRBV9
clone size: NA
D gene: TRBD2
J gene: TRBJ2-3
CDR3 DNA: TGTGCCAGCAGCCCCCAACTAGCGGGGGGTCGATCGGATACGCAGTATTTT
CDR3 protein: CASSPQLAGGRSDTQYF

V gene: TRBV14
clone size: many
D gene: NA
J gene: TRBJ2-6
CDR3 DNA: TGTGCCAGCAGCCCCCGGTCTGGGGCCAACGTCCTGACTTTC
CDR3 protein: CASSPRSGANVLTF

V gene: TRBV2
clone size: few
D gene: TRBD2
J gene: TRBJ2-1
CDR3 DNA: TGTGCCAGCAGTGAAGGGAGGCTAGCGGGGGGATGGAATGAGCAGTTCTTC
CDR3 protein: CASSEGRLAGGWNEQFF